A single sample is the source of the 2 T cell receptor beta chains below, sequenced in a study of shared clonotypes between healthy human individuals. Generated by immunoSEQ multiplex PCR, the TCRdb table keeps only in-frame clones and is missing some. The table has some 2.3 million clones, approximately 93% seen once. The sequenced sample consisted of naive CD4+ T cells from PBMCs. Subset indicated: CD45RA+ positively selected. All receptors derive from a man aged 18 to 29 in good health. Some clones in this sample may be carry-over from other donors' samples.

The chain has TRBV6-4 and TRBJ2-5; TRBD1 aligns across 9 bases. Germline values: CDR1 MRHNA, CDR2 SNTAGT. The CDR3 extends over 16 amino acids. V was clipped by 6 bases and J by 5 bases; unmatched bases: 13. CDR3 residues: CASRETYRGRGETQYF. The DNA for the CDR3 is TGTGCCAGCAGAGAGACCTACAGGGGGCGCGGTGAGACCCAGTACTTC.

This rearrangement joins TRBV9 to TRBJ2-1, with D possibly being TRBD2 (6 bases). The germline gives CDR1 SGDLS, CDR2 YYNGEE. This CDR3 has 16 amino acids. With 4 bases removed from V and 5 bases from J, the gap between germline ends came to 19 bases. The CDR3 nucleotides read TGTGCCAGCAGCCCGGGGGTACCCCTTGCCCACAATGAGCAGTTCTTC. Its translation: CASSPGVPLAHNEQFF.